The rows below give T cell receptor beta chains drawn from one sample of a study of cytomegalovirus exposure and HLA in healthy donors. Here immunoSEQ multiplex PCR was the method, and the copy in TCRdb shows in-frame clones only, minus some. The sample lists roughly 68,000 clones, roughly four fifths occurring once. The source material was PBMCs. Every receptor here comes from a woman aged 30 to 39 in good health and CMV-seropositive. Both conserved end residues are trimmed from each CDR3. The D gene is left open where the match is weak.

j_call cdr3_length v_call d_call cdr3_aa
TRBJ2-3 15 TRBV4-2 TRBD2 ASSRLRGGVPTDTQY
TRBJ2-1 8 TRBV7-2 - ASSYPGQF
TRBJ1-2 16 TRBV10-3 - AISEFSPGGGANYGYT
TRBJ2-1 17 TRBV21-1 - ASSKDTVGRGSSYNEQF
TRBJ2-1 14 TRBV9 - ASSSVGGGLWDEQF
TRBJ2-5 13 TRBV27 TRBD2 ASTRGSGRGETQY
TRBJ2-7 12 TRBV11-2 TRBD2 ASRRLAGGYEQY
TRBJ2-1 12 TRBV5-4 - ASVGDLHYNEQF
TRBJ2-1 13 TRBV5-1 TRBD2 ASSSNSGRGNEQF
TRBJ1-5 13 TRBV19 - ASVGVGINNQPQH
TRBJ2-5 14 TRBV7-2 TRBD2 ASSLTAGGQGGTQY
TRBJ2-7 13 TRBV27 - ASSPQGGTSYEQY
TRBJ2-7 12 TRBV30 TRBD2 AWSVRLAVYEQY
TRBJ1-2 11 TRBV19 TRBD1 ASSIRDRDGYT
TRBJ2-2 12 TRBV5-1 - ASSLAGNTGELF
TRBJ1-5 13 TRBV5-8 - ASSFGERGNQPQH